Listed here are 22 T cell receptor beta chains from one sample, sequenced in a study of T cell responses to AZD1222 COVID-19 vaccine. Assay: immunoSEQ multiplex PCR; the TCRdb copy retains only in-frame clones and omits some. The repertoire holds fewer than 150,000 clones, with more than 85% as singletons. The sequences come from peripheral blood, collected on day 0 of AZD1222 vaccination. Receptors were obtained from an adult in good health.

The chain links TRBV7-2 to TRBJ1-1, with D unresolved. The V and J ends lost 1 base and 5 bases respectively, with 5 bases between them. Germline lookup yields CDR1 SGHTA and CDR2 FQGNSA. The CDR3 runs 12 residues. The CDR3, as DNA: TGTGCCAGCAGCTTAGTAGAAACTGAAGCTTTCTTT. This codes for CASSLVETEAFF.

This chain joins TRBV4-1 and TRBJ1-1; TRBD1 might be the D (6 bases). Germline lookup yields CDR1 MGHRA and CDR2 YSYEKL. This CDR3 spans 17 amino acids. With 1 base removed from V and 5 bases from J, the gap between germline ends came to 20 bases. The CDR3 sequence is CASSQGRPWTASTEAFF. CDR3 nucleotide sequence: TGCGCCAGCAGCCAAGGAAGACCGTGGACAGCGAGTACTGAAGCTTTCTTT.

J is TRBJ2-1 and V is TRBV29-1; a weak D match, TRBD1 (6 bases). Per germline, CDR1 SQVTM and CDR2 ANQGSEA. CDR3 length: 15 amino acids. The V end lost 0 bases, the J end lost 2 bases, and 11 bases lay between the germline ends. CDR3 residues: CSVEEGGRAYNEQFF. CDR3 DNA: TGCAGCGTTGAAGAAGGGGGACGCGCCTACAATGAGCAGTTCTTC.

The chain recombines TRBV19 with TRBJ1-2, with D possibly being TRBD1 (5 bases). V was shortened by 1 base and J by 5 bases, with 11 bases between the two germline ends. CDR3 length: 14 residues. From germline, CDR1 is LNHDA and CDR2 SQIVND (reference sequence). CDR3 protein: CASSIVAGQYGYTF. CDR3 nucleotide sequence: TGTGCCAGTAGTATAGTGGCAGGGCAATATGGCTACACCTTC.

The chain carries TRBV30 and TRBJ1-2; D remains unclear. Trimming left V 0 bases short and J 6 bases short, with 8 bases between. CDR1 GTSNPN and CDR2 SVGIG come from the germline V gene (reference sequence). The CDR3 runs to 12 residues. The CDR3 here is CAWSVHTDGYTF. The CDR3 DNA reads TGTGCCTGGAGTGTACATACCGATGGCTACACCTTC.

This sequence joins TRBV10-3 and TRBJ2-2, with TRBD2 matching over 13 bases. Germline CDR1 is ENHRY and CDR2 is SYGVKD. The CDR3 is made up of 18 amino acids. V lost 3 bases to trimming and J lost 0 bases; unmatched junction nucleotides: 4. The CDR3 loop reads CAISDPGLAGPNTGELFF. As DNA, the CDR3 is TGTGCCATCAGTGATCCGGGACTAGCGGGACCGAACACCGGGGAGCTGTTTTTT.

The chain is built from TRBV7-2 and TRBJ2-5; no clear D gene. The V gene lost 5 bases and the J gene lost 1 base, with 11 bases spanning the gap. Germline assignment: CDR1 SGHTA and CDR2 FQGNSA. This CDR3 has 14 residues. In DNA form, the CDR3 reads TGTGCCAGCAGCCCTCATTGGGGCCAAGAGACCCAGTACTTC. Its protein is CASSPHWGQETQYF.

The rearrangement joins TRBV6-5 to TRBJ1-1, with D perhaps TRBD1 (6 bases). Deletions cut 4 bases from V and 4 bases from J, with 10 bases between. CDR3 length equals 13 residues. The germline gives CDR1 MNHEY, CDR2 SVGAGI. DNA for the CDR3: TGTGCCAGCAGTTGGGGGGGCATCACTGAAGCTTTCTTT. It specifies CASSWGGITEAFF.

In its sample, this clone was seen once. The chain is built from TRBV15 and TRBJ2-5; perhaps TRBD2 as D (5 bases). In germline, CDR1 is LNHNV, CDR2 YYDKDF (reference sequence). Trimming pared 5 bases from V and 0 bases from J, leaving 10 bases between. The CDR3 totals 14 residues. The CDR3 here is CATSLRRYQETQYF. CDR3 in DNA: TGTGCCACCAGCCTGAGGAGGTACCAAGAGACCCAGTACTTC.

The genes are TRBV30 and TRBJ1-6; D may be TRBD1 (5 bases). V was pared by 2 bases and J by 4 bases, with 18 bases between. In germline, CDR1 is GTSNPN, CDR2 SVGIG (reference sequence). This CDR3 comprises 17 residues. This CDR3 reads CAWSSTGGGFYNSPLHF. The CDR3 coding sequence is TGTGCCTGGAGTAGTACAGGCGGGGGATTTTATAATTCACCCCTCCACTTT. The variable domain in full, with the rest retrieved from reference TRBV30 and TRBJ1-6, is SQTIHQWPATLVQPVGSPLSLECTVEGTSNPNLYWYRQAAGRGLQLLFYSVGIGQISSEVPQNLSASRPQDRQFILSSKKLLLSDSGFYLCAWSSTGGGFYNSPLHFGNGTRLTVT.

This chain uses TRBV10-3 with TRBJ1-2; 8 positions agree with TRBD1. The trim removed 6 bases at V and 5 bases at J, leaving 5 bases unmatched. The CDR3 consists of 13 residues. Germline assignment: CDR1 ENHRY and CDR2 SYGVKD. DNA of the CDR3: TGTGCCATCAGCTCGAACAGGGGGTATGGCTACACCTTC. It yields the protein CAISSNRGYGYTF.

The chain couples TRBV19 to TRBJ1-4; TRBD1 is a possible D gene (5 bases). Germline lookup yields CDR1 LNHDA and CDR2 SQIVND (reference sequence). Trimming took off 4 bases at V and 3 bases at J, with 12 bases between the two ends. The CDR3 has 15 residues. The CDR3 DNA is TGTGCCAGTAGTAGGGGGACCACGGCTAATGAAAAACTGTTTTTT. Protein product: CASSRGTTANEKLFF. The whole variable domain, filled in from reference TRBV19 and TRBJ1-4, reads DGGITQSPKYLFRKEGQNVTLSCEQNLNHDAMYWYRQDPGQGLRLIYYSQIVNDFQKGDIAEGYSVSREKKESFPLTVTSAQKNPTAFYLCASSRGTTANEKLFFGSGTQLSVL.

The chain carries TRBV12-5 and TRBJ1-2; D not resolved. V was trimmed by 6 bases and J by 0 bases, leaving 11 bases between them. Germline CDR1 reads LGHNT; CDR2 reads FRNRAP. This CDR3 is built from 14 residues. The chain's CDR3 is CASGLTPSNYGYTF. CDR3 nucleotide sequence: TGTGCTAGTGGCCTTACACCCTCTAACTATGGCTACACCTTC.

The rearrangement uses TRBV5-6 and TRBJ2-7; D is unresolved. Germline CDR1 reads SGHDT; CDR2 reads YYEEEE. V was shortened by 5 bases and J by 1 base, with 7 bases between the two germline ends. CDR3 size: 12 residues. The CDR3 spells CASSVSSYEQYF. Here the CDR3 DNA reads TGTGCCAGCAGTGTTAGTTCCTACGAGCAGTACTTC.

The chain recombines TRBV29-1 with TRBJ2-2; D possibly corresponds to TRBD2 (6 bases). CDR3 length equals 13 residues. Germline V CDR1 and CDR2: SQVTM, ANQGSEA. Here the CDR3 DNA reads TGCAGTTCCACTAGCCCGAACACCGGGGAGCTGTTTTTT. Its translation is CSSTSPNTGELFF.

This sequence joins TRBV28 and TRBJ1-2; D gene uncertain. This CDR3 comprises 15 residues. The V end lost 7 bases, the J end lost 4 bases, and 19 bases lay between the germline ends. Germline CDR1 reads MDHEN; CDR2 reads SYDVKM. CDR3 bases: TGTGCCAGCACCCCTTCCTGGGCGGCGGCCTATGGCTACACCTTC. The encoded protein is CASTPSWAAAYGYTF.

The rearrangement uses TRBV4-1 and TRBJ2-1; D unclear. The CDR3 is made up of 15 amino acids. The germline gives CDR1 MGHRA, CDR2 YSYEKL. The V gene lost 0 bases and the J gene lost 9 bases, with 15 bases spanning the gap. CDR3 protein: CASSQDPALGGEQFF. The CDR3 nucleotides are TGCGCCAGCAGCCAAGACCCCGCTCTTGGCGGTGAGCAGTTCTTC.

V usage is TRBV29-1 and J usage is TRBJ1-2, with D perhaps TRBD1 (5 bases). CDR3 length: 14 residues. The V gene lost 5 bases and the J gene lost 8 bases, with 21 bases spanning the gap. In germline, CDR1 is SQVTM, CDR2 ANQGSEA. The CDR3 spells CSVHGRAGTGGYTF. Here the CDR3 DNA reads TGCAGCGTTCATGGTAGAGCGGGGACGGGAGGCTACACCTTC. Filled out from reference TRBV29-1 and TRBJ1-2, the complete variable domain reads SAVISQKPSRDICQRGTSLTIQCQVDSQVTMMFWYRQQPGQSLTLIATANQGSEATYESGFVIDKFPISRPNLTFSTLTVSNMSPEDSSIYLCSVHGRAGTGGYTFGSGTRLTVV.

This clone showed up just a few times. This chain links TRBV2 with TRBJ2-7; TRBD1 is a possible D gene (5 bases). Germline CDR1 and CDR2: SNHLY and FYNNEI. The CDR3 totals 13 residues. V was shortened by 6 bases and J by 4 bases, with 13 bases between the two germline ends. The CDR3 region is CASSATYRYEQYF. The CDR3 DNA sequence: TGTGCCAGCAGCGCTACCTACAGGTACGAGCAGTACTTC.

The DNA of the CDR3 is TGTGCCAGCAGCTTAACAGGGCGTACTGAAGCTTTCTTT. Encoded protein: CASSLTGRTEAFF. This rearrangement joins TRBV7-3 to TRBJ1-1; unclear D gene. The CDR3 has 13 amino acids. Germline values: CDR1 SGHTA, CDR2 FQGTGA. Trimming removed 0 bases at V and 5 bases at J, with 7 bases between.

The genes are TRBV5-1 and TRBJ1-4; D call uncertain. The CDR3 consists of 16 residues. Trimming stripped 0 bases from V and 5 bases from J, with 14 bases between. CDR1 SGHRS and CDR2 YFSETQ come from the germline V gene. The CDR3 reads CASSLGAGIGNEKLFF. In nucleotides, the CDR3 is TGCGCCAGCAGCTTGGGGGCCGGGATTGGGAATGAAAAACTGTTTTTT.

The rearrangement links TRBV5-1 to TRBJ2-7, with 12 bases aligning to TRBD1. CDR3 length equals 14 residues. Trimming removed 3 bases from V and 5 bases from J; junction bases left unmatched: 3. Germline V gene sequence: CDR1 SGHRS, CDR2 YFSETQ. CDR3 coding DNA: TGCGCCAGCAGCTGGGGGACAGGGGGCGACGAGCAGTACTTC. It encodes CASSWGTGGDEQYF.